Following are 28 T cell receptor beta chains from one sample sequenced in a study of vaccination effects on CD4 cells after COVID-19. The method was immunoSEQ multiplex PCR; TCRdb's version includes in-frame clones alone and lacks a portion of them. Of 13,000 or so clones in the sample, around 73% were seen once. Their specific antigens are unknown. Peptide-pool stimulation followed by sequencing identified expanded antigen-specific CD4+ clonotypes in the ViraFEST assay. Having been cultured for about ten days, the cells underwent CD4+ T cell isolation. The person acquired a PCR-confirmed SARS-CoV-2 infection between March and December 2020. Vaccination of participants consisted of two doses of either the BNT162b2 or mRNA-1273 vaccine. The sequences come from CD4+ T cells from PBMCs cultured with HCoV-NL63 spike peptides, collected after COVID-19 vaccination. Receptors originate from a human donor who had a prior SARS-CoV-2 infection.

This chain uses TRBV10-3 with TRBJ2-5, with 9 bases identical to TRBD2. Per the germline V gene, CDR1 is ENHRY and CDR2 is SYGVKD. CDR3 length: 13 residues. J gave up 4 bases and V 3 bases, and 0 bases lay outside the gene matches. CDR3 nucleotides: TGTGCCATCAGTGAACTAGCGGGAGAGACCCAGTACTTC. The encoded protein is CAISELAGETQYF.

The chain recombines TRBV6-2 or TRBV6-3 with TRBJ2-7; D is ambiguous. Germline values: CDR1 MNHEY, CDR2 SVGEGT. V shed 4 bases and J shed 3 bases, with 4 bases lying between them. CDR3 length: 11 amino acids. The DNA of the CDR3 is TGTGCCAGCAGTTTGTTCTACGAGCAGTACTTC. Protein product: CASSLFYEQYF.

Note on this clone: One end of the junction fails to match germline, which may point to a read error. J is TRBJ2-2 and V is TRBV24-1; unclear D gene. CDR1 is KGHDR and CDR2 is SFDVKD in the germline V gene. The CDR3 length is 14 residues. The CDR3 protein is CATRDWGVAGELFF. Here the CDR3 DNA reads TGTGCCACCAGGGATTGGGGTGTGGCCGGGGAGCTGTTTTTT.

The chain carries TRBV5-1 and TRBJ1-3; a possible D gene is TRBD1 (5 bases). There are 16 residues in the CDR3. Trimming cost V 5 bases and J 2 bases, with 17 bases left between them. Germline CDR1 is SGHRS and CDR2 is YFSETQ. For the CDR3, the DNA is TGCGCCAGCAGTTGGCAGGGTGGTGGAGCTGGAAACACCATATATTTT. As protein: CASSWQGGGAGNTIYF. The whole variable domain, filled in from reference TRBV5-1 and TRBJ1-3, reads KAGVTQTPRYLIKTRGQQVTLSCSPISGHRSVSWYQQTPGQGLQFLFEYFSETQRNKGNFPGRFSGRQFSNSRSEMNVSTLELGDSALYLCASSWQGGGAGNTIYFGEGSWLTVV.

The gene calls are TRBV5-4 and TRBJ2-1; 16 bases match TRBD2. This CDR3 comprises 17 residues. V dropped 4 bases and J dropped 7; count of bases not matched to a gene: 8. From germline, CDR1 is SGHNT and CDR2 YYREEE (reference sequence). The CDR3 loop is CASSTGTSGGARNEQFF. CDR3 in DNA: TGTGCCAGCAGCACCGGGACTAGCGGGGGGGCCAGGAATGAGCAGTTCTTC.

The chain combines TRBV5-1 with TRBJ2-3; TRBD2 agrees at 10 bases. The trim removed 1 base at V and 1 base at J, leaving 6 bases unmatched. CDR1 is SGHRS, CDR2 YFSETQ, per germline. This CDR3 is built from 17 residues. CDR3 loop: CASSLSQLAGGTDTQYF. CDR3 nucleotide sequence: TGCGCCAGCAGCTTGAGTCAGCTAGCGGGGGGCACAGATACGCAGTATTTT.

The chain links TRBV7-3 to TRBJ1-1, with D tentatively TRBD1 (5 bases). Trimming cost V 4 bases and J 4 bases, with 13 bases left between them. From germline, CDR1 is SGHTA and CDR2 FQGTGA. CDR3 length: 14 amino acids. CDR3: CASSSSPGRTEAFF. The CDR3 coding sequence is TGTGCCAGCAGCTCCTCGCCGGGGCGCACTGAAGCTTTCTTT.

The chain combines TRBV30 with TRBJ2-5, with TRBD2 matching 12 bases. The CDR3 runs to 14 residues. With V trimmed by 4 bases and J by 4 bases, 4 bases remained unmatched. The germline V gene encodes CDR1 GTSNPN and CDR2 SVGIG (reference sequence). CDR3 nucleotides: TGTGCCTGGACTGGACTAGCGGGATCAGAGACCCAGTACTTC. This translates into CAWTGLAGSETQYF.

The rearrangement joins TRBV28 to TRBJ1-3; D not certain. The V end lost 7 bases, the J end lost 0 bases, and 10 bases lay between the germline ends. This CDR3 region has 14 residues. Germline values: CDR1 MDHEN, CDR2 SYDVKM. CDR3 protein: CASTLRGSGNTIYF. As DNA, the CDR3 is TGTGCCAGCACCCTCCGAGGCTCTGGAAACACCATATATTTT.

The chain employs TRBV18 and TRBJ1-4; tentative D call: TRBD1 (5 bases). Germline loops: CDR1 KGHSH, CDR2 LQKENI. This CDR3 region has 15 residues. The ends were cut back, 2 bases at V and 2 bases at J, with 9 bases in the middle. The CDR3, as DNA: TGTGCCAGCTCACCATTGGCAGGGACTAATGAAAAACTGTTTTTT. This sequence encodes CASSPLAGTNEKLFF.

This rearrangement joins TRBV7-2 to TRBJ2-7; D unresolved. V was trimmed by 8 bases and J by 2 bases, leaving 13 bases between them. CDR1 and CDR2 from the germline V gene are SGHTA and FQGNSA. The CDR3 is 13 amino acids. This CDR3 reads CASSQGGPYEQYF. The CDR3 DNA sequence: TGTGCCAGCTCTCAAGGCGGACCCTACGAGCAGTACTTC.

This clone showed up just a few times. The chain couples TRBV7-2 to TRBJ2-7, with TRBD2 as a possible D gene (7 bases). This CDR3 region has 14 residues. Between the trimmed V and J ends, which lost 2 bases and 10 bases, there was a span of 18 bases. In germline, CDR1 is SGHTA, CDR2 FQGNSA. Written as DNA, the CDR3 is TGTGCCAGCAGCTTAAGGACTGGGGGGGCCGAACAGTACTTC. Amino acid sequence: CASSLRTGGAEQYF.

By share, this clone counts as hyperexpanded (1% or more). The chain recombines TRBV7-9 with TRBJ1-1; tentative D call: TRBD1 (5 bases). Between the trimmed V and J ends, which lost 2 bases and 0 bases, there was a span of 10 bases. CDR3 length: 15 amino acids. In germline, CDR1 is SEHNR, CDR2 FQNEAQ (reference sequence). CDR3 DNA: TGTGCCAGCAGCTTATCAGGGTTAATGAACACTGAAGCTTTCTTT. It encodes CASSLSGLMNTEAFF.

The chain recombines TRBV6-5 with TRBJ2-5; 7 bases fit TRBD1. Trimming cost V 7 bases and J 2 bases; bases outside gene matches: 10. Germline-derived CDR1 and CDR2 are MNHEY and SVGAGI. This CDR3 is 15 amino acids long. The CDR3 sequence is CASTPWTGAQETQYF. Written as DNA, the CDR3 is TGTGCCAGCACCCCCTGGACAGGCGCGCAAGAGACCCAGTACTTC.

This clone appeared a single time. This sequence joins TRBV3-1 (or the pseudogene TRBV3-2) and TRBJ2-1; unclear D gene. The V and J ends lost 3 bases and 5 bases respectively, with 11 bases between them. Germline CDR1 LGHDT, CDR2 YNNKEL (reference sequence). The CDR3 is made up of 14 amino acids. The DNA of the CDR3 is TGTGCCAGCAGCCAGAGACAAGCTCACAATGAGCAGTTCTTC. Translated, it gives CASSQRQAHNEQFF.

The chain employs TRBV5-1 and TRBJ1-2; D remains ambiguous. This CDR3 region has 15 residues. The germline CDR1 and CDR2 sequences are SGHRS and YFSETQ. The V gene lost 4 bases and the J gene lost 4 bases, with 17 bases spanning the gap. The CDR3 is CASSAASGRSYGYTF. Here the CDR3 DNA reads TGCGCCAGCAGCGCAGCGAGCGGGAGGAGCTATGGCTACACCTTC.

The V gene is TRBV11-2, the J gene TRBJ2-1; 8 bases agree with TRBD1. V was pared by 2 bases and J by 12 bases, with 6 bases of the junction left unmatched. From germline, CDR1 is SGHAT and CDR2 FQNNGV. The CDR3 spans 13 residues. The CDR3 spells CASSLSPDRGQFF. The CDR3 DNA is TGTGCCAGCAGCTTAAGCCCCGACAGGGGGCAGTTCTTC.

The chain couples TRBV7-2 to TRBJ2-7; 7 bases are shared with TRBD1. This CDR3 region has 15 residues. Losses at the gene ends were 0 bases for V and 6 bases for J; bases not matched to a gene: 8. Per the germline V gene, CDR1 is SGHTA and CDR2 is FQGNSA. The CDR3 region is CASSLALQGLSEQYF. Here the CDR3 DNA reads TGTGCCAGCAGCTTAGCGTTACAGGGGCTCTCCGAGCAGTACTTC.

V and J are TRBV9 and TRBJ2-3; 10 bases are shared with TRBD2. CDR1 and CDR2 from the germline V gene are SGDLS and YYNGEE. With V trimmed by 0 bases and J by 5 bases, 6 bases remained unmatched. The CDR3 runs 16 residues. CDR3 loop: CASSVGSGGAVDTQYF. Written as DNA, the CDR3 is TGTGCCAGCAGCGTAGGGAGCGGGGGGGCTGTAGATACGCAGTATTTT.

The V and J genes are TRBV12-3 or TRBV12-4 and TRBJ1-1; D not certain. Trimming pared 6 bases from V and 5 bases from J, leaving 10 bases between. This CDR3 is built from 12 residues. CDR3 sequence: CASRPGYTEAFF. DNA for the CDR3: TGTGCCAGCAGACCAGGTTATACTGAAGCTTTCTTT.

This chain links TRBV29-1 with TRBJ1-1, with TRBD1 as a possible D gene (6 bases). This CDR3 has 14 amino acids. V was cut by 4 bases and J by 6 bases, with 18 bases left in between. Germline CDR1 reads SQVTM; CDR2 reads ANQGSEA. The chain's CDR3 is CSVVGRGGSSEAFF. In DNA form, the CDR3 reads TGCAGCGTTGTCGGCAGGGGAGGGAGTTCTGAAGCTTTCTTT.

V gene TRBV20-1 combines with J gene TRBJ2-7; 8 bases agree with TRBD2. V dropped 3 bases and J dropped 3; count of bases not matched to a gene: 4. Germline lookup yields CDR1 DFQATT and CDR2 SNEGSKA (reference sequence). This CDR3 region has 13 residues. DNA of the CDR3: TGCAGTGCTAGTTTCGGGACTAGCTACGAGCAGTACTTC. Translation gives CSASFGTSYEQYF.

The table lists this clone with a few counts. The J gene is TRBJ2-1, the V gene TRBV11-3; D unresolved. Trimming cost V 7 bases and J 1 base, with 5 bases left between them. This CDR3 is 12 amino acids long. The germline CDR1 and CDR2 sequences are SGHNT and YENEEA. CDR3 DNA: TGTGCCAGCACCGAGTCCTACAATGAGCAGTTCTTC. Its translation: CASTESYNEQFF. Full variable domain (rest looked up from reference TRBV11-3 and TRBJ2-1): EAGVVQSPRYKIIEKKQPVAFWCNPISGHNTLYWYLQNLGQGPELLIRYENEEAVDDSQLPKDRFSAERLKGVDSTLKIQPAELGDSAVYLCASTESYNEQFFGPGTRLTVL.

The chain joins TRBV9 to TRBJ2-3, with 7 nucleotides matching TRBD2. CDR1 and CDR2 from the germline V gene are SGDLS and YYNGEE. V lost 2 bases, J lost 1 base, and 4 bases stayed unmatched. The CDR3 totals 15 residues. The CDR3 region is CASSVRGGGTDTQYF. DNA for the CDR3: TGTGCCAGCAGCGTGCGGGGAGGGGGCACAGATACGCAGTATTTT.

This clone was found a few times. This chain connects TRBV2 to TRBJ1-1; the D is unclear. Germline V gene lookup returns CDR1 SNHLY and CDR2 FYNNEI. This CDR3 has 16 amino acids. The V gene lost 8 bases and the J gene lost 4 bases, with 23 bases spanning the gap. The CDR3 nucleotides are TGTGCCAGCCGGAGGGAGGCAGTTGGTTTTAGCACTGAAGCTTTCTTT. Amino acids: CASRREAVGFSTEAFF.

The chain combines TRBV10-3 with TRBJ2-5, with D uncertain. Per the germline V gene, CDR1 is ENHRY and CDR2 is SYGVKD. V gave up 7 bases and J gave up 5 bases, with 20 bases separating them. The CDR3 sequence is 15 residues long. The CDR3 protein is CAINKDGDDGETQYF. CDR3 in DNA: TGTGCCATCAACAAAGACGGAGACGACGGTGAGACCCAGTACTTC.

The chain employs TRBV5-6 and TRBJ2-6; 8 bases line up with TRBD1. Germline lookup yields CDR1 SGHDT and CDR2 YYEEEE. CDR3 length: 14 amino acids. The ends lost 4 bases at V and 4 bases at J; junction bases unmatched: 1. The CDR3 region is CASSQGAGANVLTF. The CDR3 DNA follows: TGTGCCAGCAGCCAGGGGGCCGGGGCCAACGTCCTGACTTTC.

This chain links TRBV21-1 with TRBJ1-1; TRBD1, the table's D call, lacks a check against the DNA. TRBV21-1 is a pseudogene segment. This CDR3 spans 14 amino acids. CDR3 amino acids: CASRRQGGNTEAFF. The CDR3 DNA sequence: TGTGCCAGCAGGAGACAGGGGGGGAACACTGAAGCTTTCTTT.